This is a list of T cell receptor beta chains from one sample in a study of monozygotic twins with inflammatory bowel disease. TCRdb re-called the 5' RACE reads and gives one entry per CDR3 protein, without DNA. This table holds 400,000 to 500,000 distinct CDR3 sequences. Sequencing input: blood. Receptor source: a human donor with ulcerative colitis or Crohn's disease, or a healthy co-twin of an affected twin (not recorded which). The CDR3 runs from the conserved cysteine through the conserved F or W.

TRBV5-6,TRBJ1-5,CASSLSTGAMWPQHF
TRBV6-2/TRBV6-3,TRBJ2-1,CASSYRAGRNEQFF
TRBV19,TRBJ1-2,CASSNRGAGYTF
TRBV5-1,TRBJ1-2,CASSLAPSGNGEGYTF
TRBV11-2,TRBJ2-3,CASSTRADTQYF
TRBV7-2,TRBJ2-7,CASSLVREDEQYF
TRBV5-1,TRBJ2-3,CASSSRLSGGAADTQYF
TRBV20-1,TRBJ2-1,CSARPGLASNEQFF
TRBV29-1,TRBJ2-5,CSFWGGQRSRQETQYF
TRBV7-9,TRBJ1-1,CASTMLGTEAFF
TRBV15,TRBJ2-7,CATSRDSSYEQYF
TRBV30,TRBJ2-7,CAWSWSGGYEQYF
TRBV6-1,TRBJ2-2,CASRVQGTGELFF
TRBV28,TRBJ2-7,CASLGANPYEQYF
TRBV19,TRBJ1-1,CASSIDRGQVTEAFF
TRBV27,TRBJ2-6,CASRGFTSGANVLTF
TRBV25-1,TRBJ2-1,CASSPPGGFYNEQFF
TRBV29-1,TRBJ2-1,CSISGRYNEQFF
TRBV6-5,TRBJ1-4,CASSYSIGQGADEKLFF